The subject of this entry is one TCR beta chain. Its antigen is currently unknown. This record belongs to a study of PD-1 blockade in classical Hodgkin lymphoma. At the level of the study: Intravenous delivery of nivolumab at 3 mg/kg to patients occurred every 2 weeks.

Relapse was seen in all patients after autologous stem cell transplantation, and brentuximab vedotin exposure was variable. Study outcomes and limitations: Newly diagnosed patients reportedly had lower baseline TCR diversity than healthy donors.

TCRdb keeps only in-frame clones here, not all; method: immunoSEQ multiplex PCR. The table has 120,000 to 150,000 clones, around four fifths seen once. This sample comprised peripheral blood mononuclear cells (PBMCs), obtained before the second cycle of nivolumab. The TCR originated in a human donor with classical Hodgkin lymphoma.

The CDR3 loop is CASSNGQGRDQPQHF. The CDR3 DNA reads TGTGCCAGCAGCAATGGACAGGGGAGGGATCAGCCCCAGCATTTT. V usage is TRBV5-4 and J usage is TRBJ1-5, with 9 bases lining up with TRBD1. Losses at the gene ends were 4 bases for V and 5 bases for J; bases not matched to a gene: 7. Germline values: CDR1 SGHNT, CDR2 YYREEE (reference sequence). The CDR3 runs to 15 residues.